What follows describes a single T cell receptor (beta chain). What it binds is unknown. Primers for the PCR totalled 60 Vbeta and 13 Jbeta. Repertoires were generated with immunoSEQ multiplex PCR, while TCRdb's copy carries only in-frame clones and drops some. The sample has approximately 170,000 clones, roughly 80% seen once. This sample was included in a study of cytomegalovirus exposure and HLA in healthy donors. This CDR3 has 14 residues. Germline loops: CDR1 SNHLY, CDR2 FYNNEI. V was pared by 4 bases and J by 3 bases, with 10 bases between. Points from the study as a whole: The authors listed over 150 TCR beta chains as cytomegalovirus-associated. A previous analysis found most TCR beta V segments productive roughly 87% or roughly 30% of the time.

The chain links TRBV2 to TRBJ1-5; D may be TRBD1 (5 bases). The sequence came from a man between 45 and 60 years old in good health and CMV-seropositive. Sequenced: PBMCs. The CDR3 here is CASSVVRDNQPQHF. The CDR3 nucleotides read TGTGCCAGCAGTGTCGTCAGGGACAATCAGCCCCAGCATTTT.